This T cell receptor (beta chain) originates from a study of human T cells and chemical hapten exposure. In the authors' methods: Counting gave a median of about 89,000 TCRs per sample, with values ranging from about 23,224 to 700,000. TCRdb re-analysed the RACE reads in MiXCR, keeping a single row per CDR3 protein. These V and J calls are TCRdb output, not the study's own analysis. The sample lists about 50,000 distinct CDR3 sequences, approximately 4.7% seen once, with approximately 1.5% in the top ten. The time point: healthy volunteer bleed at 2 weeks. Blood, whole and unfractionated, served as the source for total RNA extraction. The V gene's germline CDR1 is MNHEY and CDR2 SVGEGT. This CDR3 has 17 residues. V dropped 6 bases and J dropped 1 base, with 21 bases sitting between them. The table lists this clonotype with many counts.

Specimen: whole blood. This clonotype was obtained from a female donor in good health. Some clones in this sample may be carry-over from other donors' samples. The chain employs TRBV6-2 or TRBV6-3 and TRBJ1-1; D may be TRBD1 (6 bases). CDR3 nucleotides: TGTGCCAGCAGCCGGGGGGGATTTGGGGGCACGAACACTGAAGCTTTCTTT. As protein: CASSRGGFGGTNTEAFF.